This T cell receptor (beta chain) is drawn from a study of CD8 T cells in Susac syndrome. Study as a whole: Patients with Susac syndrome had blood drawn and were at that point therapy-naive, on corticosteroids, or on intravenous immunoglobulin alone.

RNA, at about 0.5 to 1 ug, was reverse transcribed with random hexamers. The amplification used immunoSEQ multiplex PCR on TCR beta CDR3; it spanned 54 Vbeta and 13 Jbeta. MiXCR, run by TCRdb on the immunoSEQ multiplex PCR reads, gives a single entry per CDR3 protein. Of about 100,000 distinct CDR3 sequences in the sample, nearly 97% were seen once. Sequencing of TCR beta was performed on blood CD8+ T cells and on blood CD4+ T cells. Negative isolation yielded CD8+ and CD4+ T cells; FACS enriched TEMRA cells. This CDR3 is 15 amino acids long. The germline gives CDR1 SEHNR, CDR2 FQNEAQ (reference sequence). V dropped 5 bases and J dropped 2; count of bases not matched to a gene: 2.

The rearrangement links TRBV7-9 to TRBJ2-5, with TRBD2 matching over 13 bases. The source is a human donor with Susac syndrome. The sample comprised CD8+ T cells from PBMCs. Here the CDR3 DNA reads TGTGCCAGCAGCAAGGGACTAGCGGGGCAAGAGACCCAGTACTTC. This encodes CASSKGLAGQETQYF. The full variable domain, in which reference TRBV7-9 and TRBJ2-5 provide the parts outside the CDR3, is DTGVSQNPRHKITKRGQNVTFRCDPISEHNRLYWYRQTLGQGPEFLTYFQNEAQLEKSRLLSDRFSAERPKGSFSTLEIQRTEQGDSAMYLCASSKGLAGQETQYFGPGTRLLVL.